This paragraph reports one T cell receptor (beta chain). Here immunoSEQ multiplex PCR was the method, and the copy in TCRdb shows in-frame clones only, minus some. The sample carries under 80,000 clones, just under 85% recorded once. The sample comes from a study of blood T cell repertoires in COVID-19. Germline V CDR1 and CDR2: SNHLY, FYNNEI. V lost 6 bases to trimming and J lost 2 bases, with 11 bases between them. The CDR3 extends over 13 amino acids. The material sequenced was peripheral blood. The genes are TRBV2 and TRBJ2-7, with D maybe TRBD1 (6 bases). The TCR was taken from a man aged 65 to 85 with acute or convalescent COVID-19. The CDR3 nucleotides are TGTGCCAGCAGGAGGGACATACCCTACGAGCAGTACTTC. Its translation is CASRRDIPYEQYF.